The next 25 T cell receptor beta chains were all read from a single sample in a study of OX40 agonist ivuxolimab in advanced cancers. Assay: immunoSEQ multiplex PCR; the TCRdb copy retains only in-frame clones and omits some. The table includes fewer than 85,000 clones, approximately 83% detected once. Sequencing used CD4+ or CD8+ T cells sorted from blood, obtained in a trial of the OX40 agonist ivuxolimab. Receptors were obtained from an adult with an advanced solid tumor such as melanoma, head and neck, liver or kidney cancer.

The genes are TRBV28 and TRBJ1-4; 8 nucleotides align to TRBD1. J gave up 2 bases and V 5 bases, and 4 bases lay outside the gene matches. Per the germline V gene, CDR1 is MDHEN and CDR2 is SYDVKM. The CDR3 is 15 residues long. Written as DNA, the CDR3 is TGTGCCAGCAGTATCAGGGGGCCGACTAATGAAAAACTGTTTTTT. Amino acid sequence: CASSIRGPTNEKLFF.

A single count supports this clone. The chain couples TRBV7-2 to TRBJ2-2, with TRBD2 identical over 9 bases. The CDR3 has 16 amino acids. Germline values: CDR1 SGHTA, CDR2 FQGNSA. V lost 2 bases and J lost 7; bases outside the gene matches: 8. CDR3 DNA sequence: TGTGCCAGCAGCTTACAGGCGGGGGGGCCGATCGGGGAGCTGTTTTTT. Translation gives CASSLQAGGPIGELFF.

The chain combines TRBV19 with TRBJ1-3; 7 nucleotides line up with TRBD1. The germline CDR1 and CDR2 sequences are LNHDA and SQIVND (reference sequence). CDR3 size: 14 residues. J lost 4 bases, V lost 9 bases, and 9 bases had no gene match. The CDR3 nucleotides are TGTGCCAGCCAGACAGGGTCTTCCGGAAACACCATATATTTT. This translates into CASQTGSSGNTIYF.

The J gene is TRBJ2-3, the V gene TRBV7-2; perhaps TRBD2 as D (5 bases). The CDR3 totals 15 residues. V was shortened by 5 bases and J by 4 bases, with 16 bases between the two germline ends. The V gene's germline CDR1 is SGHTA and CDR2 FQGNSA. The CDR3, as DNA: TGTGCCAGCAGCCCCTCTCGGGTGCGGGCAGATACGCAGTATTTT. Its translation: CASSPSRVRADTQYF.

The chain uses TRBV25-1 and TRBJ1-4; 7 bases are shared with TRBD1. Germline CDR1 is MGHDK and CDR2 is SYGVNS. The CDR3 contains 15 residues. V trimming: 4 bases; J trimming: 4 bases; junction bases outside the gene matches: 6. The DNA of the CDR3 is TGTGCCAGCAGTGGCCTGGCAGGGGGTAATGAAAAACTGTTTTTT. It is translated as CASSGLAGGNEKLFF.

The chain is built from TRBV7-9 and TRBJ1-1; D gene unclear. The V gene's germline CDR1 is SEHNR and CDR2 FQNEAQ (reference sequence). V gave up 2 bases and J gave up 7 bases, with 14 bases separating them. The CDR3 length is 14 residues. The CDR3 DNA reads TGTGCCAGCAGCTTATCAAGTTCGACCGTTGAAGCTTTCTTT. Amino acid sequence: CASSLSSSTVEAFF.

This chain joins TRBV15 and TRBJ2-1, with D hard to call. CDR3 length: 13 residues. V shed 1 base and J shed 6 bases, with 7 bases lying between them. CDR1 is LNHNV, CDR2 YYDKDF, per germline (reference sequence). CDR3 protein: CATSRVPANEQFF. As DNA, the CDR3 is TGTGCCACCAGCAGAGTTCCGGCCAATGAGCAGTTCTTC.

This chain uses TRBV11-2 with TRBJ2-1; 9 nucleotides agree with TRBD1. V dropped 5 bases and J dropped 9; count of bases not matched to a gene: 8. Germline CDR1 reads SGHAT; CDR2 reads FQNNGV. This CDR3 contains 14 residues. CDR3 coding DNA: TGTGCCAGCAGCCCTGGACAGGGGAGAGTTGAGCAGTTCTTC. Its translation: CASSPGQGRVEQFF.

The genes are TRBV15 and TRBJ2-3; no reliable D call. Germline V CDR1 and CDR2: LNHNV, YYDKDF (reference sequence). V was cut by 0 bases and J by 4 bases, with 11 bases left in between. CDR3 length: 15 residues. The CDR3 sequence: CATSREPSGADTQYF. CDR3 in DNA: TGTGCCACCAGCAGAGAACCTTCGGGTGCAGATACGCAGTATTTT.

The V call is TRBV2, the J call TRBJ1-2; the D gene is possibly TRBD1 (5 bases). The CDR3 runs to 12 residues. The germline V gene has CDR1 SNHLY and CDR2 FYNNEI. Trimming left V 11 bases short and J 7 bases short, with 17 bases between. The CDR3 region is CAGGEIGLGYTF. The CDR3, as DNA: TGTGCCGGGGGAGAGATTGGGCTTGGCTACACCTTC.

This rearrangement joins TRBV6-5 to TRBJ2-7; D is undetermined. Germline lookup yields CDR1 MNHEY and CDR2 SVGAGI. V gave up 0 bases and J gave up 3 bases, with 9 bases separating them. The CDR3 totals 14 residues. The DNA of the CDR3 is TGTGCCAGCAGTTACTCGGGTGTTGGCTACGAGCAGTACTTC. Protein: CASSYSGVGYEQYF.

J is TRBJ2-1 and V is TRBV11-3, with 7 bases matching TRBD1. The J segment lost 1 base and the V segment lost 1 base, leaving 4 bases of the junction unmatched. The CDR3 covers 16 residues. From germline, CDR1 is SGHNT and CDR2 YENEEA. The CDR3 reads CASSLAGTESYNEQFF. For the CDR3, the DNA is TGTGCCAGCAGCTTAGCTGGGACAGAGTCCTACAATGAGCAGTTCTTC.

This chain uses TRBV27 with TRBJ2-7, with D tentatively TRBD1 (5 bases). Germline CDR1 reads MNHEY; CDR2 reads SMNVEV (reference sequence). Deletions cut 2 bases from V and 2 bases from J, with 10 bases between. CDR3 length: 14 amino acids. In DNA form, the CDR3 reads TGTGCCAGCAGTTTAAAGGGGCTGGCCTACGAGCAGTACTTC. Translated: CASSLKGLAYEQYF.

This clone was seen just once. Distinct nucleotide sequences in the sample also encode this CDR3. The chain combines TRBV2 with TRBJ1-4; D ambiguous. Germline V gene sequence: CDR1 SNHLY, CDR2 FYNNEI. The CDR3 sequence is 17 residues long. Trimming took off 2 bases at V and 0 bases at J, with 13 bases between the two ends. CDR3 sequence: CASSEYTIGPTNEKLFF. The CDR3, as DNA: TGTGCCAGCAGTGAATATACTATCGGACCAACTAATGAAAAACTGTTTTTT.

The J gene is TRBJ2-7, the V gene TRBV5-5; D not resolved. Germline lookup yields CDR1 SGHKS and CDR2 YYEKEE (reference sequence). The CDR3 consists of 15 residues. V gave up 0 bases and J gave up 7 bases, with 17 bases separating them. CDR3 DNA: TGTGCCAGCAGCTTGGTATCAGGTCAAATGGGGGAGCAGTACTTC. It specifies CASSLVSGQMGEQYF.

This clone was observed a few times. V and J are TRBV6-1 and TRBJ2-4; D perhaps matches TRBD1 (6 bases). The CDR3 covers 14 residues. The V gene lost 8 bases and the J gene lost 0 bases, with 11 bases spanning the gap. Germline loops: CDR1 MNHNS, CDR2 SASEGT. The CDR3 nucleotides read TGTGCCAGCCAGGGACAACTAGCCAAAAACATTCAGTACTTC. Encoded protein: CASQGQLAKNIQYF.

In the case of this clone: The junction differs from germline at one of its ends, possibly a read error. The sample holds other DNA sequences that translate to the same CDR3. This sequence joins TRBV11-2 and TRBJ1-2, with D tentatively TRBD1 (6 bases). This CDR3 is built from 15 residues. Germline CDR1 and CDR2: SGHAT and FQNNGV. The CDR3 spells CASSFLQGSDYGYTF. The CDR3, as DNA: TGCGCCAGCAGCTTCCTACAGGGTAGCGACTATGGCTACACCTTC.

The chain couples TRBV7-2 to TRBJ2-3; D ambiguous. Germline CDR1 is SGHTA and CDR2 is FQGNSA. This CDR3 has 11 residues. V was pared by 5 bases and J by 9 bases, with 9 bases between. For the CDR3, the DNA is TGTGCCAGCAGCCTTGGTGCGACGCAGTATTTT. This codes for CASSLGATQYF.

V and J are TRBV19 and TRBJ1-5, with TRBD1 identical over 8 bases. V lost 2 bases, J lost 11 bases, and 8 bases stayed unmatched. The CDR3 is 14 amino acids. Germline assignment: CDR1 LNHDA and CDR2 SQIVND (reference sequence). The CDR3 coding sequence is TGTGCCAGTAGTATAAACAGGGGGGGTACGGCCCAGCATTTT. It translates to CASSINRGGTAQHF.

The rearrangement uses TRBV19 and TRBJ1-2; 9 nucleotides match TRBD1. Germline values: CDR1 LNHDA, CDR2 SQIVND (reference sequence). V trimming: 4 bases; J trimming: 7 bases; junction bases outside the gene matches: 1. The CDR3 consists of 12 residues. CDR3 sequence (DNA): TGTGCCAGTAGTAACAGGGGGCTTGGCTACACCTTC. Its protein is CASSNRGLGYTF.

This clone was observed a handful of times. This sequence joins TRBV29-1 and TRBJ2-7; D call uncertain. CDR1 is SQVTM and CDR2 is ANQGSEA in the germline V gene. V dropped 4 bases and J dropped 2 bases, with 9 bases sitting between them. CDR3 length: 12 amino acids. In DNA, the CDR3 is TGCAGCGTTGTGACCGGCACCTACGAGCAGTACTTC. Translated: CSVVTGTYEQYF.

The genes are TRBV5-1 and TRBJ2-7; unclear D gene. The CDR3 is 13 residues long. Per the germline V gene, CDR1 is SGHRS and CDR2 is YFSETQ. V was shortened by 4 bases and J by 9 bases, with 17 bases between the two germline ends. The CDR3 region is CASSRYTGQGQYF. In nucleotides, the CDR3 is TGCGCCAGCAGCAGATACACCGGTCAAGGGCAGTACTTC.

The gene calls are TRBV10-3 and TRBJ2-2, with TRBD1 matching 7 bases. Germline trimming cut 5 bases from V and 0 bases from J; bases unmatched to any gene: 3. From germline, CDR1 is ENHRY and CDR2 SYGVKD. CDR3 size: 15 residues. This chain's CDR3 is CAISSGTANTGELFF. The CDR3 region has the DNA TGTGCCATCAGTTCCGGGACAGCGAACACCGGGGAGCTGTTTTTT.

This clone was recorded once. This chain links TRBV18 with TRBJ1-1, with D unresolved. The CDR3 extends over 16 amino acids. Per the germline V gene, CDR1 is KGHSH and CDR2 is LQKENI. V lost 0 bases and J lost 0, with 11 bases in between. The CDR3 protein is CASSPPVRGMNTEAFF. Written as DNA, the CDR3 is TGTGCCAGCTCACCACCTGTGAGAGGTATGAACACTGAAGCTTTCTTT.

This chain joins TRBV11-2 and TRBJ1-1, with no clear D. This CDR3 is built from 13 residues. CDR1 and CDR2 from the germline V gene are SGHAT and FQNNGV. V lost 5 bases to trimming and J lost 6 bases, with 13 bases between them. CDR3 region: CASSPSSGPEAFF. CDR3 nucleotide sequence: TGTGCCAGCAGCCCCTCGTCGGGTCCTGAAGCTTTCTTT.